The rows below give T cell receptor beta chains drawn from one sample of a study of cytomegalovirus exposure and HLA in healthy donors. Libraries were prepared by immunoSEQ multiplex PCR; TCRdb keeps only in-frame clonotypes and omits some of them. Altogether a few hundred thousand clones are present, roughly 80% being singletons, with the ten largest covering about 3%. The source material was PBMCs. Receptors were obtained from a man younger than 40 in good health and CMV-seronegative. The CDR3 runs from the conserved cysteine through the conserved F or W. The order of the fields is D gene, V gene, J gene, clone size, CDR3 protein, CDR3 DNA. D genes are given only for firm matches. Clone size appears in some rows only: once, few, many, or a class for an expanded clone.

D gene: TRBD1; V gene: TRBV28; J gene: TRBJ1-5; clone size: .; CDR3 protein: CASSLLGADRGDPNNQPQHF; CDR3 DNA: TGTGCCAGCAGTTTATTAGGGGCGGACAGGGGGGATCCTAACAATCAGCCCCAGCATTTT
D gene: TRBD1; V gene: TRBV7-9; J gene: TRBJ1-4; clone size: .; CDR3 protein: CASSLPQITNDRGKEKLFF; CDR3 DNA: TGTGCCAGCAGCTTACCACAAATAACGAACGACAGGGGAAAAGAAAAACTGTTTTTT
D gene: TRBD1; V gene: TRBV27; J gene: TRBJ1-2; clone size: .; CDR3 protein: CASSPWTGMKDGYTF; CDR3 DNA: TGTGCCAGCAGTCCCTGGACAGGGATGAAGGATGGCTACACCTTC
D gene: .; V gene: TRBV28; J gene: TRBJ1-5; clone size: .; CDR3 protein: CASSLAPVNQPQHF; CDR3 DNA: TGTGCCAGCAGTTTAGCCCCGGTCAATCAGCCCCAGCATTTT
D gene: .; V gene: TRBV18; J gene: TRBJ2-6; clone size: .; CDR3 protein: CASSPGPRLTSGANVLTF; CDR3 DNA: TGTGCCAGCTCACCAGGCCCCAGGTTGACCTCTGGGGCCAACGTCCTGACTTTC
D gene: TRBD1; V gene: TRBV6-5; J gene: TRBJ1-1; clone size: few; CDR3 protein: CASSSTGSYLNTEAFF; CDR3 DNA: TGTGCCAGCAGTTCGACAGGGTCCTATTTGAACACTGAAGCTTTCTTT
D gene: TRBD1; V gene: TRBV27; J gene: TRBJ1-5; clone size: few; CDR3 protein: CASSDRGGNQPQHF; CDR3 DNA: TGTGCCAGCTCGGACAGGGGAGGCAATCAGCCCCAGCATTTT
D gene: TRBD2; V gene: TRBV5-6; J gene: TRBJ2-7; clone size: .; CDR3 protein: CASTKIAGGSYEQYF; CDR3 DNA: TGTGCCAGCACCAAGATAGCGGGGGGCTCCTACGAGCAGTACTTC
D gene: TRBD1; V gene: TRBV7-9; J gene: TRBJ2-2; clone size: few; CDR3 protein: CSSSWGQGFSTGELFF; CDR3 DNA: TGTTCCAGCAGCTGGGGACAGGGTTTTAGCACCGGGGAGCTGTTTTTT
D gene: .; V gene: TRBV19; J gene: TRBJ2-7; clone size: .; CDR3 protein: CASSISGVAYEQYF; CDR3 DNA: TGTGCCAGTAGTATATCCGGGGTCGCCTACGAGCAGTACTTC
D gene: .; V gene: TRBV9; J gene: TRBJ1-2; clone size: .; CDR3 protein: CASSVGGGYGYTF; CDR3 DNA: TGTGCCAGCAGCGTAGGAGGGGGCTATGGCTACACCTTC
D gene: TRBD2; V gene: TRBV2; J gene: TRBJ2-3; clone size: .; CDR3 protein: CASKASGSTDTQYF; CDR3 DNA: TGTGCCAGCAAAGCTAGCGGCTCCACAGATACGCAGTATTTT
D gene: TRBD1; V gene: TRBV6-6; J gene: TRBJ1-5; clone size: .; CDR3 protein: CASSYLDRGPNQPQHF; CDR3 DNA: TGTGCCAGCAGTTACTTGGACAGGGGGCCTAATCAGCCCCAGCATTTT
D gene: .; V gene: TRBV6-5; J gene: TRBJ2-2; clone size: .; CDR3 protein: CASSYQAETGELFF; CDR3 DNA: TGTGCCAGCAGTTACCAGGCAGAGACCGGGGAGCTGTTTTTT
D gene: TRBD1; V gene: TRBV5-1; J gene: TRBJ2-3; clone size: .; CDR3 protein: CASIRTGGENTQYF; CDR3 DNA: TGCGCCAGCATTAGGACAGGGGGCGAGAATACGCAGTATTTT
D gene: TRBD1; V gene: TRBV5-4; J gene: TRBJ1-1; clone size: .; CDR3 protein: CASSTGTGYEAFF; CDR3 DNA: TGTGCCAGCAGCACTGGGACAGGTTATGAAGCTTTCTTT
D gene: TRBD1; V gene: TRBV5-1; J gene: TRBJ2-7; clone size: .; CDR3 protein: CASSPGQRTYEQYF; CDR3 DNA: TGCGCCAGCAGTCCGGGACAGAGGACCTACGAGCAGTACTTC
D gene: .; V gene: TRBV6-6; J gene: TRBJ2-6; clone size: few; CDR3 protein: CASRARASGANVLTF; CDR3 DNA: TGTGCCAGCAGGGCCAGGGCTTCCGGGGCCAACGTCCTGACTTTC
D gene: .; V gene: TRBV11-3; J gene: TRBJ2-7; clone size: few; CDR3 protein: CASSPRDSGEQYF; CDR3 DNA: TGTGCCAGCAGCCCGCGGGACAGCGGGGAGCAGTACTTC
D gene: .; V gene: TRBV7-8; J gene: TRBJ2-3; clone size: .; CDR3 protein: CASSLGGPDTQYF; CDR3 DNA: TGTGCCAGCAGCTTAGGGGGGCCAGATACGCAGTATTTT
D gene: TRBD2; V gene: TRBV10-3; J gene: TRBJ2-3; clone size: .; CDR3 protein: CAISEETSISLGTDTQYF; CDR3 DNA: TGTGCCATCAGTGAAGAGACTAGCATCTCCCTAGGCACAGATACGCAGTATTTT
D gene: TRBD1; V gene: TRBV4-2; J gene: TRBJ2-2; clone size: .; CDR3 protein: CASSQPTGESGELFF; CDR3 DNA: TGTGCCAGCAGCCAACCTACAGGGGAGTCCGGGGAGCTGTTTTTT
D gene: .; V gene: TRBV5-1; J gene: TRBJ2-5; clone size: once; CDR3 protein: CASSSTGYGNQETQYF; CDR3 DNA: TGCGCCAGCAGCTCCACAGGTTACGGTAATCAAGAGACCCAGTACTTC
D gene: .; V gene: TRBV28; J gene: TRBJ2-5; clone size: .; CDR3 protein: CASSWRGLQETQYF; CDR3 DNA: TGTGCCAGCAGTTGGCGAGGTCTCCAAGAGACCCAGTACTTC
D gene: TRBD2; V gene: TRBV5-1; J gene: TRBJ2-5; clone size: .; CDR3 protein: CASSFTRGGDETQYF; CDR3 DNA: TGCGCCAGCAGTTTTACTCGGGGGGGCGACGAGACCCAGTACTTC
D gene: .; V gene: TRBV7-2; J gene: TRBJ2-7; clone size: .; CDR3 protein: CASSLSHEQYF; CDR3 DNA: TGTGCCAGCAGCCTCTCCCACGAGCAGTACTTC
D gene: TRBD2; V gene: TRBV27; J gene: TRBJ2-3; clone size: .; CDR3 protein: CASRWTSGGTGASTDTQYF; CDR3 DNA: TGTGCCAGCAGATGGACTAGCGGGGGTACCGGGGCTAGCACAGATACGCAGTATTTT
D gene: .; V gene: TRBV6-5; J gene: TRBJ2-7; clone size: .; CDR3 protein: CASSYLAGGPYEQYF; CDR3 DNA: TGTGCCAGCAGTTACTTAGCAGGAGGGCCCTACGAGCAGTACTTC
D gene: TRBD2; V gene: TRBV9; J gene: TRBJ2-7; clone size: .; CDR3 protein: CASSVATGGARDEQYF; CDR3 DNA: TGTGCCAGCAGCGTAGCTACCGGGGGGGCCCGCGACGAGCAGTACTTC
D gene: .; V gene: TRBV27; J gene: TRBJ2-7; clone size: .; CDR3 protein: CASSPRAGRTYEQYF; CDR3 DNA: TGTGCCAGCAGCCCCAGGGCAGGGAGGACCTACGAGCAGTACTTC
D gene: TRBD2; V gene: TRBV7-9; J gene: TRBJ2-5; clone size: .; CDR3 protein: CASSLLPRGEETQYF; CDR3 DNA: TGTGCCAGCAGCTTACTACCCCGGGGGGAAGAGACCCAGTACTTC
D gene: .; V gene: TRBV19; J gene: TRBJ2-7; clone size: few; CDR3 protein: CASSIVPGQDEQYF; CDR3 DNA: TGTGCCAGTAGTATAGTCCCAGGGCAGGACGAGCAGTACTTC
D gene: .; V gene: TRBV13; J gene: TRBJ2-7; clone size: few; CDR3 protein: CASSYRVSYEQYF; CDR3 DNA: TGTGCCAGCAGTTACAGGGTCTCCTACGAGCAGTACTTC
D gene: TRBD1; V gene: TRBV13; J gene: TRBJ1-1; clone size: .; CDR3 protein: CASLRGTGFVEAFF; CDR3 DNA: TGTGCCAGCCTTCGAGGGACAGGGTTCGTAGAAGCTTTCTTT
D gene: .; V gene: TRBV28; J gene: TRBJ2-7; clone size: .; CDR3 protein: CASSRPAGLTYEQYF; CDR3 DNA: TGTGCCAGCAGTCGGCCCGCGGGTCTCACCTACGAGCAGTACTTC
D gene: .; V gene: TRBV6-5; J gene: TRBJ2-5; clone size: .; CDR3 protein: CASSWGSGAKETQYF; CDR3 DNA: TGTGCCAGCAGTTGGGGGTCAGGGGCAAAAGAGACCCAGTACTTC
D gene: TRBD1; V gene: TRBV19; J gene: TRBJ2-5; clone size: .; CDR3 protein: CASSRNPGQTETQYF; CDR3 DNA: TGTGCCAGTAGTAGAAACCCGGGACAGACGGAGACCCAGTACTTC
D gene: .; V gene: TRBV12-5; J gene: TRBJ2-2; clone size: few; CDR3 protein: CASSKAANTGELFF; CDR3 DNA: TGTGCTAGCTCCAAAGCCGCGAACACCGGGGAGCTGTTTTTT
D gene: .; V gene: TRBV11-2; J gene: TRBJ2-1; clone size: .; CDR3 protein: CASSPPYNEQFF; CDR3 DNA: TGTGCCAGCAGCCCCCCATACAATGAGCAGTTCTTC
D gene: TRBD1; V gene: TRBV9; J gene: TRBJ1-5; clone size: .; CDR3 protein: CASSVVGTGYSNQPQHF; CDR3 DNA: TGTGCCAGCAGCGTAGTGGGGACAGGTTATAGCAATCAGCCCCAGCATTTT
D gene: TRBD1; V gene: TRBV6-5; J gene: TRBJ2-7; clone size: .; CDR3 protein: CASTGTGGSYEQYF; CDR3 DNA: TGTGCCAGCACCGGGACAGGGGGTTCCTACGAGCAGTACTTC
D gene: .; V gene: TRBV6-1; J gene: TRBJ2-5; clone size: .; CDR3 protein: CASSELEIRGTDNQETQYF; CDR3 DNA: TGTGCCAGCAGTGAACTGGAGATAAGGGGAACAGATAACCAAGAGACCCAGTACTTC
D gene: TRBD1; V gene: TRBV19; J gene: TRBJ1-1; clone size: few; CDR3 protein: CATGTGTAFF; CDR3 DNA: TGTGCCACAGGGACAGGGACAGCTTTCTTT
D gene: .; V gene: TRBV6-5; J gene: TRBJ2-1; clone size: .; CDR3 protein: CASSLRLGSYNEQFF; CDR3 DNA: TGTGCCAGCAGTTTGAGACTTGGCTCCTACAATGAGCAGTTCTTC
D gene: TRBD1; V gene: TRBV28; J gene: TRBJ1-2; clone size: .; CDR3 protein: CASSRTGVLYGYTF; CDR3 DNA: TGTGCCAGCAGTCGGACAGGGGTTTTATATGGCTACACCTTC
D gene: TRBD2; V gene: TRBV7-3; J gene: TRBJ2-3; clone size: .; CDR3 protein: CASSQAGGSTDTQYF; CDR3 DNA: TGTGCCAGCAGCCAAGCGGGGGGGAGCACAGATACGCAGTATTTT